Shown below are 27 T cell receptor beta chains from a single sample sequenced in a study of Graves' ophthalmopathy and Graves' hyperthyroidism. RNA transcripts served as template for amplifying TCR beta CDR3 sequences. First-round RT-PCR with HTBI primers preceded a second-round multiplex PCR. TCRdb called the multiplex PCR reads again in MiXCR, with one record for every CDR3 protein. The sample holds about 1.1 million distinct CDR3 sequences, 35% to 45% seen once. Sequenced input: peripheral blood or thyroid tissue (not recorded which). The origin of the receptors is an adult man with Graves' hyperthyroidism.

The rearrangement joins TRBV2 to TRBJ2-7; 7 bases are a match to TRBD1. This CDR3 is 14 amino acids long. Germline V gene data show CDR1 as SNHLY and CDR2 as FYNNEI. V shed 10 bases, J shed 2 bases, and the junction held 11 bases outside the gene matches. CDR3 sequence: CATRPGQWAYEQYF. The CDR3, as DNA: TGTGCCACCCGGCCGGGACAGTGGGCCTACGAGCAGTACTTC.

The table lists this clonotype with a few counts. The gene calls are TRBV30 and TRBJ1-6, with D unclear. In germline, CDR1 is GTSNPN, CDR2 SVGIG (reference sequence). V dropped 3 bases and J dropped 6 bases, with 12 bases sitting between them. The CDR3 has 14 residues. The CDR3 spells CAWRVGTSNSPLHF. The CDR3 DNA reads TGTGCCTGGAGGGTCGGAACGAGTAATTCACCCCTCCACTTT.

Turning to this clonotype: A read error may be the cause here, since a much bigger clone is one base away. The chain employs TRBV29-1 and TRBJ1-5, with D unresolved. Trimming pared 4 bases from V and 2 bases from J, leaving 6 bases between. CDR1 is SQVTM and CDR2 is ANQGSEA in the germline V gene. The CDR3 contains 12 residues. The CDR3 sequence: CSVATGNQPQHF. The DNA for the CDR3 is TGCAGCGTTGCAACAGGCAATCAGCCCCAGCATTTT.

This sequence joins TRBV20-1 and TRBJ2-2; no clear D. V was clipped by 4 bases and J by 1 base, with 13 bases between them. Germline assignment: CDR1 DFQATT and CDR2 SNEGSKA (reference sequence). The CDR3 contains 15 residues. In DNA, the CDR3 is TGCAGTGCTACTTCACCACTGCAGAACACCGGGGAGCTGTTTTTT. Amino acids: CSATSPLQNTGELFF.

This chain joins TRBV10-3 and TRBJ2-6; 8 nucleotides match TRBD2. Germline V CDR1 and CDR2: ENHRY, SYGVKD. This CDR3 is built from 16 residues. V lost 3 bases to trimming and J lost 1 base; unmatched junction nucleotides: 2. CDR3 sequence (DNA): TGTGCCATCAGTGAAGCGGGAGCTTCTGGGGCCAACGTCCTGACTTTC. Amino acid sequence: CAISEAGASGANVLTF.

Worth noting for this clonotype: One junction end does not reproduce the germline sequence, and a read error may be involved. The chain has TRBV25-1 and TRBJ2-2; D is tentatively TRBD1 or TRBD2 (5 bases each). CDR1 and CDR2 from the germline V gene are MGHDK and SYGVNS. This CDR3 is built from 16 residues. In DNA, the CDR3 is TGTGCCAGCGGTGAAGCGTGGGGGAGGAACACCGGGGAGCTGTTTTTT. It encodes CASGEAWGRNTGELFF.

The V gene is TRBV11-1, the J gene TRBJ2-2; TRBD2 is a possible D gene (6 bases). The CDR3 extends over 14 amino acids. V was shortened by 5 bases and J by 5 bases, with 12 bases between the two germline ends. CDR1 is SGHAT, CDR2 FQDESV, per germline (reference sequence). DNA for the CDR3: TGTGCCAGCAGCCCGGGACTGAAAACCGGGGAGCTGTTTTTT. This codes for CASSPGLKTGELFF.

A word on this clonotype: An end of the junction does not agree with germline; a read error may underlie this. This chain uses TRBV7-8 with TRBJ1-1, with D perhaps TRBD1 (6 bases). Germline CDR1 is SGHVS and CDR2 is FQNEAQ. The length of the CDR3 is 15 residues. CDR3 sequence reads: CASSQDSAGAGGAFF. The CDR3 bases are TGCGCCAGCAGCCAAGATTCGGCAGGGGCCGGCGGAGCTTTCTTT.

The chain combines TRBV7-2 with TRBJ2-5; no definite D call. Germline V gene lookup returns CDR1 SGHTA and CDR2 FQGNSA. The CDR3 totals 13 residues. V lost 5 bases and J 5 bases, leaving 12 bases between the germline ends. The CDR3 protein is CASSHPGLETQYF. Here the CDR3 DNA reads TGTGCCAGCAGCCACCCCGGGTTGGAGACCCAGTACTTC.

This clonotype was found many times. The chain recombines TRBV7-9 with TRBJ2-2; 7 nucleotides line up with TRBD1. CDR1 is SEHNR and CDR2 is FQNEAQ in the germline V gene (reference sequence). J was trimmed by 4 bases and V by 5 bases; bases with no gene match: 7. The CDR3 covers 15 residues. CDR3 nucleotides: TGTGCCAGCAGCAGAAGACAGGGCGGCACCGGGGAGCTGTTTTTT. This encodes CASSRRQGGTGELFF.

This clonotype was seen repeatedly, ten times or more. V and J are TRBV29-1 and TRBJ1-5, with D perhaps TRBD1 (6 bases). V lost 3 bases, J lost 2 bases, and 14 bases lay in between. CDR1 is SQVTM and CDR2 is ANQGSEA in the germline V gene. This CDR3 has 15 amino acids. CDR3 amino acids: CSVEGGLWGNQPQHF. CDR3 DNA: TGCAGCGTTGAGGGGGGGCTTTGGGGCAATCAGCCCCAGCATTTT.

This clonotype was counted many times. Here the CDR3 reads CASSYTPRTDNTEAFF. The CDR3 DNA follows: TGCGCCAGCAGCTACACACCCAGGACGGATAACACTGAAGCTTTCTTT. The J gene is TRBJ1-1, the V gene TRBV5-1; unclear D gene. V lost 3 bases to trimming and J lost 2 bases, with 17 bases between them. Germline CDR1 and CDR2: SGHRS and YFSETQ. The CDR3 length is 16 residues.

This clonotype has only a few counts. The rearrangement joins TRBV5-6 to TRBJ1-5; D remains ambiguous. Trimming took off 5 bases at V and 5 bases at J, with 11 bases between the two ends. Germline V gene data show CDR1 as SGHDT and CDR2 as YYEEEE. CDR3 length equals 13 residues. CDR3 region: CASSPDGDQPQHF. In DNA, the CDR3 is TGTGCCAGCAGTCCCGACGGGGATCAGCCCCAGCATTTT.

This clonotype has ten or more counts. The J gene is TRBJ1-2, the V gene TRBV10-3; 7 nucleotides line up with TRBD1. CDR1 is ENHRY and CDR2 is SYGVKD in the germline V gene. The CDR3 sequence is 13 residues long. V gave up 6 bases and J gave up 3 bases; unmatched junction bases: 4. CDR3 bases: TGTGCCATCAGCGTGGGACAGCACTATGGCTACACCTTC. The encoded protein is CAISVGQHYGYTF.

This clonotype has a count of ten or more. The genes are TRBV15 and TRBJ1-3; D remains unclear. This CDR3 has 14 residues. Trimming stripped 5 bases from V and 0 bases from J, with 8 bases between. Germline V gene data show CDR1 as LNHNV and CDR2 as YYDKDF (reference sequence). The CDR3 DNA reads TGTGCCACCAGCTTGGGAGGCTCTGGAAACACCATATATTTT. Protein product: CATSLGGSGNTIYF.

This clonotype was detected many times. The chain joins TRBV9 to TRBJ2-6, with 9 bases lining up with TRBD1. The V gene's germline CDR1 is SGDLS and CDR2 YYNGEE. The V and J ends lost 3 bases and 2 bases, in that order; junction bases with no gene match: 6. This CDR3 contains 17 residues. The CDR3 DNA sequence: TGTGCCAGCAGCGGGGACAGGGTAGCGGCTGGGGCCAACGTCCTGACTTTC. This translates into CASSGDRVAAGANVLTF.

This clonotype came up many times. This chain connects TRBV24-1 to TRBJ1-1; D is unclear. The V end was cut by 4 bases, the J end by 3 bases, with 5 bases between. The CDR3 is 12 residues long. The germline CDR1 and CDR2 sequences are KGHDR and SFDVKD. In DNA form, the CDR3 reads TGTGCCACCAGTGACCGGGACACTGAAGCTTTCTTT. This sequence encodes CATSDRDTEAFF.

This chain connects TRBV25-1 to TRBJ1-5; 7 bases map to TRBD1. The CDR3 spans 16 residues. Trimming cost V 4 bases and J 1 base; bases outside gene matches: 7. Germline-derived CDR1 and CDR2 are MGHDK and SYGVNS. Written as DNA, the CDR3 is TGTGCCAGCAGTGCCGACAGGGCGGGGAGCAATCAGCCCCAGCATTTT. Protein sequence: CASSADRAGSNQPQHF. Full variable domain (remainder filled in from reference TRBV25-1 and TRBJ1-5): EADIYQTPRYLVIGTGKKITLECSQTMGHDKMYWYQQDPGMELHLIHYSYGVNSTEKGDLSSESTVSRIRTEHFPLTLESARPSHTSQYLCASSADRAGSNQPQHFGDGTRLSIL.

This clonotype was observed a few times. V usage is TRBV12-3 or TRBV12-4 and J usage is TRBJ2-5; D perhaps matches TRBD2 (6 bases). The CDR3 is 16 amino acids. V lost 1 base, J lost 4 bases, and 16 bases lay in between. The DNA for the CDR3 is TGTGCCAGCAGTTTAGGTCGAGCGGGCGCGTTAGAGACCCAGTACTTC. It codes for CASSLGRAGALETQYF.

CDR3 DNA: TGTGCCAGCAGCCCAGGGGGGGGCACGCGAGTCCACTTT. Translation: CASSPGGGTRVHF. This chain joins TRBV9 and TRBJ1-6; 7 bases agree with TRBD1. Germline loops: CDR1 SGDLS, CDR2 YYNGEE. The CDR3 length is 13 residues. V dropped 4 bases and J dropped 17; count of bases not matched to a gene: 12.

The gene calls are TRBV7-3 and TRBJ2-7; D unclear. CDR3 length equals 12 residues. Germline V gene sequence: CDR1 SGHTA, CDR2 FQGTGA. V shed 5 bases and J shed 5 bases, with 10 bases lying between them. The CDR3 loop is CASSHRIHEQYF. In nucleotides, the CDR3 is TGTGCCAGCAGCCACCGTATCCACGAGCAGTACTTC.

V and J are TRBV7-2 and TRBJ1-1, with D unresolved. This CDR3 region has 15 residues. The germline V gene has CDR1 SGHTA and CDR2 FQGNSA. Deletions cut 5 bases from V and 3 bases from J, with 16 bases between. CDR3 sequence: CASSHAPTGDTEAFF. The CDR3 DNA reads TGTGCCAGCAGCCACGCCCCTACCGGGGACACTGAAGCTTTCTTT.

Turning to this clonotype: One end of the junction is discordant with germline, which a read error may explain. The chain combines TRBV7-7 with TRBJ1-1; TRBD1 aligns across 7 bases. Germline V gives CDR1 SSHAT, CDR2 FNYEAQ (reference sequence). This CDR3 comprises 14 residues. CDR3 in DNA: TGTGCTAGCAGCCCAAACAGGGGTTCCACTGAAGCTTTCTTT. Amino acid sequence: CASSPNRGSTEAFF.

This clonotype was seen repeatedly, ten times or more. The rearrangement links TRBV6-6 to TRBJ1-4; D gene ambiguous. Germline assignment: CDR1 MNHNY and CDR2 SVGAGI (reference sequence). The CDR3 totals 14 residues. The ends were cut back, 6 bases at V and 0 bases at J, with 8 bases in the middle. CDR3 loop: CASSWIATNEKLFF. In DNA, the CDR3 is TGTGCCAGCAGCTGGATCGCAACTAATGAAAAACTGTTTTTT.

To note about this clonotype: One end of the junction varies from germline; a read error may be responsible. This rearrangement joins TRBV11-2 to TRBJ2-2; perhaps TRBD2 as D (7 bases). The CDR3 has 15 amino acids. CDR1 SGHAT and CDR2 FQNNGV come from the germline V gene. CDR3 DNA sequence: TGTGCCAGCCCTGGCGGTCGGGGGGACACCGGGGAGCTGTCTTGG. This codes for CASPGGRGDTGELSW.

This clonotype has a count of ten or more. J is TRBJ2-7 and V is TRBV14; D gene uncertain. This CDR3 contains 14 residues. Trimming shortened V by 1 base and J by 0 bases, and 7 bases separated the two germline ends. The germline V gene has CDR1 SGHDN and CDR2 FVKESK. CDR3 region: CASSQGWSSYEQYF. The CDR3 DNA follows: TGTGCCAGCAGCCAAGGGTGGAGCTCCTACGAGCAGTACTTC.

Notes on this clonotype: Possible read error: a much larger clone is one base away. CDR3 nucleotide sequence: TGCGCCAGCAGCCAAGTATTTTCTAACAGGGCGGCTGGCTACACCTTC. This gives the protein CASSQVFSNRAAGYTF. The V and J genes are TRBV4-1 and TRBJ1-2; maybe TRBD1 (6 bases). Looked up from germline, CDR1 is MGHRA and CDR2 is YSYEKL. V lost 1 base, J lost 7 bases, and 19 bases lay in between. This CDR3 has 16 amino acids.